This paragraph reports one T cell receptor (beta chain). Triplicate sorts, hundreds of thousands of cells apiece, were made for each CD8+ T cell subset. CDR3 length equals 15 residues. Germline CDR1 and CDR2: MDHEN and SYDVKM. Carrying UMI labels, the TRB cDNA libraries were prepared through 5' RACE. TCRdb re-called the 5' RACE reads; one entry per CDR3 protein, DNA not given. The sample holds about 40,000 distinct CDR3 sequences. The sample belongs to a study of CXCR3-negative and CXCR3-positive naive CD8 T cells. The chain links TRBV28 to TRBJ2-7; TCRdb calls TRBD2, which cannot be checked without DNA. This sequence originates from a human donor in good health. Some clones in this sample may be carry-over from other donors' samples. What was sequenced was naive CXCR3- CD8+ T cells from blood. Noted subset: CD45RO-CCR7+CD27+CD95- naive CD8+ T cells lacking CXCR3 (TNR3-). The CDR3 reads CASSFTGGTFGEQYF.